This entry features one T cell receptor beta chain sequence. This clonotype was seen a handful of times. Its antigen remains undetermined. Base qualities were left out, and no much larger clone turns up one base away. The data were obtained in a study of regulatory T cells in long-lasting Graves disease (dated by TCRdb to the early 2020s). Regarding the complete study: Persistent Graves' disease meant more than 5 years of antithyroid drug treatment with TSH receptor autoantibodies that stayed positive. The study was registered as a clinical trial and conducted in China. Persistent Graves' disease patients in the clinical cohort had taken antithyroid drugs for roughly ten years on average. Patients with persistent Graves' disease were compared with patients with newly diagnosed Graves' disease using TCR sequencing and RNA sequencing of peripheral blood. A total of around 33 samples underwent TCR sequencing, from about 13 patients with persistent Graves' disease and 20 patients with newly diagnosed Graves' disease. Overall study outcomes, separate from this receptor: Compared with newly diagnosed patients, persistent Graves' disease patients had lower TCR Shannon entropy and fewer highly expanded clones, which suggests clonal expansion. Sequencing and analysis were restricted to the TCR beta chain. Persistent patients shared more public clonotypes among themselves (2,741) than newly diagnosed patients did (about 970). Only peripheral blood was studied, because thyroid tissue, the primary lesion, was inaccessible. As a limitation, the authors acknowledged that the small sample size may reduce accuracy. TRBV28, TRBJ1-2 and TRBJ2-5 were preferentially used in persistent disease, while TRBV20-1 and TRBJ2-1 were favored in newly diagnosed disease.

This sample's time point label indicates: persistent/refractory GD, antithyroid drugs over 5 years with positive TRAb. RNA was extracted from PBMCs in TRIzol for both TCR sequencing and RNA sequencing. Graves' disease was diagnosed according to American Thyroid Association guidelines. The patients came from an endocrinology department in Xi'an, China. Each patient gave approximately 10 milliliters of peripheral blood, collected in an EDTA anticoagulant tube. Ficoll Paque Plus density gradient separation was used to isolate PBMCs, and no additional T cell sorting was done. RNA quality was checked with an Agilent 2100 Bioanalyzer and agarose gel, and concentration with a NanoDrop 2000. The library relied on multiplex PCR. Sequenced using an Illumina HiSeq 4000. To build TCR beta libraries, CDR3 regions were amplified by Arm-PCR using iRepertoire HTBI primers. PCR products were gel purified before sequencing. On the authors' methods: Gene usage analysis of CDR3 amino acid clonotypes relied on the 55 to 80 TRBV and over 13 TRBJ segments identified across samples. COPE and FqMerger were used to merge filtered high-quality paired reads into contigs. BLAST was used to align contigs to the IMGT TRBV, TRBD and TRBJ reference genes, and CDR3 was defined following IMGT. Highly expanded clones were defined as clonotypes with a frequency above 0.1%. Repertoire diversity was measured by Shannon entropy, and V-J evenness by the Gini coefficient. Clonotypes shared by more than one individual were considered public. The raw public data were reprocessed by TCRdb itself: fastp quality trimming at Q25, MiXCR clonotype calling, in-frame beta chains only. Rows are unified per CDR3 protein, each entry keeping the most common DNA and genes. The V and J calls were not made by the authors but by TCRdb's processing. The sample contains roughly 450,000 distinct CDR3 sequences, around 20% of them found a single time. 6.5% to 8% of the sample is in the top ten clones.

The V and J ends are trimmed by 7 bases and 1 base, leaving 10 bases between them. The cysteine opens and the phenylalanine closes a CDR3 of 12 amino acids. CDR3 DNA only is kept here, 36 bases in frame from base 1. CDR1 and CDR2 (SQVTM, ANQGSEA) derive from the germline V gene. The chain uses TRBV29-1 and TRBJ1-1, with a tentative D gene TRBD1 over 6 matching bases. The sequence came from a female donor with Graves disease. The material was peripheral blood mononuclear cells (PBMCs), obtained when the disease was refractory, from a patient treated with antithyroid drugs. The DNA reads as follows: TGCAGCGATCGCAGGGGGAACACTGAAGCTTTCTTT. It is translated as CSDRRGNTEAFF.